This T cell receptor (beta chain) was identified in a study of blood T cell repertoires in COVID-19. Participants spanned ages roughly 18 to 95 years and resided in roughly 22 US areas. Cohort 3 recovery required two negative PCRs, clearance, or symptom resolution. The germline V gene encodes CDR1 MGHRA and CDR2 YSYEKL. V was pared by 0 bases and J by 6 bases, with 6 bases between. This CDR3 has 13 amino acids. Only in-frame clones appear in the TCRdb table, and some are missing; sequencing was by immunoSEQ multiplex PCR. Of a few hundred thousand clones in the sample, 70% to 90% were seen once. V and J are TRBV4-1 and TRBJ2-1; D gene unclear. The sequenced sample consisted of PBMCs or T cells enriched from blood (not recorded which). This clonotype was sampled from a woman aged 45-65 years who had recovered from COVID-19. CDR3 nucleotide sequence: TGCGCCAGCAGCCAAGACAGCGTCAATGAGCAGTTCTTC. Its translation: CASSQDSVNEQFF.